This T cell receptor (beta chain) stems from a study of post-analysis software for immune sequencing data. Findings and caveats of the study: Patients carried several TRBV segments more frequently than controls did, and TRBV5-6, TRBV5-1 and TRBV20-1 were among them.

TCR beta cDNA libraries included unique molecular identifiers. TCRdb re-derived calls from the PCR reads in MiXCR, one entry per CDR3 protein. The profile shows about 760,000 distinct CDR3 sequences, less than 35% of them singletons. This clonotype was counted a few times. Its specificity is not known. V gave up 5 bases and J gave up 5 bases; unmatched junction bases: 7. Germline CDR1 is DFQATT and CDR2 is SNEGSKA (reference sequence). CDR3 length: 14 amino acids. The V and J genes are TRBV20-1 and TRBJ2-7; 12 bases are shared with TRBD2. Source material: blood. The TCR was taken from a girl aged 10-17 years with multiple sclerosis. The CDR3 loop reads CSAWTSGKLHEQYF. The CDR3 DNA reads TGCAGTGCTTGGACTAGCGGGAAGCTGCACGAGCAGTACTTC.